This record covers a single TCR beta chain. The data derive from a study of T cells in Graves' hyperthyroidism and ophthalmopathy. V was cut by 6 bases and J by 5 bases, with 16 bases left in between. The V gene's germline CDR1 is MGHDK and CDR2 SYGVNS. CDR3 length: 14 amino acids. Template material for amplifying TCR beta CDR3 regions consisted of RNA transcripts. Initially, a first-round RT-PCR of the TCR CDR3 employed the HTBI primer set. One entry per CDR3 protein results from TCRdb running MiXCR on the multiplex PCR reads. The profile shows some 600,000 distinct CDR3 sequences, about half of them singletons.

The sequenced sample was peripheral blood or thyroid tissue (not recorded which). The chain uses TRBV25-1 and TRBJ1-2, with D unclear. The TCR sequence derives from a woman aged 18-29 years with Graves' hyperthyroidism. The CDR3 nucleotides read TGTGCCAGCAGCTCGGCCAGGTCCGTTTATGGCTACACCTTC. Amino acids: CASSSARSVYGYTF.